The clone carrying this T cell receptor beta chain has just a few counts. Its antigen remains unidentified. The data originate from a study of human T cells and chemical hapten exposure. Findings and caveats of the study: TCRs whose frequency exceeded 1 in 1000 remained the same following DPC sensitization.

This CDR3 contains 14 residues. Trimming removed 4 bases at V and 3 bases at J, with 10 bases between. The germline V gene has CDR1 MNHNS and CDR2 SASEGT. Sample time point: patch test 3, about 24 weeks after DPC sensitization. As for treatment: therapeutic diphenylcyclopropenone sensitization with weekly scalp DPC. Individual cDNA molecules each carried unique molecular identifiers attached by the library. TCRdb re-called the RACE reads with MiXCR, one entry per CDR3 protein. In the table there are approximately 86,000 distinct CDR3 sequences, approximately 11% of which are singletons. The specimen was whole blood, collected in connection with sensitization to the hapten diphenylcyclopropenone (DPC). The receptor was isolated from a woman under 40 with alopecia areata. Some clones in this sample may be carry-over from other donors' samples. This chain links TRBV6-1 with TRBJ2-1; a weak D match, TRBD1 (6 bases). CDR3 nucleotides: TGTGCCAGCAGTGGGACAGAAGACTACAATGAGCAGTTCTTC. This gives the protein CASSGTEDYNEQFF.